The 5 T cell receptor beta chains given below trace back to one sample, sequenced in a study of CD8+CD57+ T cells in acquired aplastic anemia. Genomic DNA constituted the template upon which TCR beta VDJ and CDR3 profiling was performed. TCRdb reanalysed the reads using MiXCR and keeps one entry per CDR3 protein. The repertoire holds some 240,000 distinct CDR3 sequences, with about a third as singletons. Sequencing input: sorted CD4+, CD8+, or CD8+CD57+ T cells (not recorded which) from PBMCs. These receptors all stem from a human donor in good health, serving as a control.

This clonotype was seen a handful of times. This chain joins TRBV30 and TRBJ2-6; D is uncertain. Trimming removed 0 bases at V and 4 bases at J, with 4 bases between. This CDR3 spans 13 amino acids. Looked up from germline, CDR1 is GTSNPN and CDR2 is SVGIG (reference sequence). The CDR3 spells CAWSVSGANVLTF. The CDR3 coding sequence is TGTGCCTGGAGTGTATCGGGGGCCAACGTCCTGACTTTC.

The genes are TRBV29-1 and TRBJ1-2; D is undetermined. The germline V gene has CDR1 SQVTM and CDR2 ANQGSEA. The CDR3 loop spans 13 amino acids. CDR3 region: CRLKGRGHYGYTF. CDR3 nucleotides: TGCAGACTCAAAGGTAGAGGGCACTATGGCTACACCTTC.

V is TRBV7-9 and J is TRBJ1-5; D is unclear. This CDR3 comprises 13 residues. The V end lost 5 bases, the J end lost 5 bases, and 10 bases lay between the germline ends. Germline CDR1 is SEHNR and CDR2 is FQNEAQ (reference sequence). The CDR3 region is CASSQWPDQPQHF. The CDR3 bases are TGTGCCAGCAGCCAATGGCCTGATCAGCCCCAGCATTTT.

This clonotype was observed a handful of times. As DNA, the CDR3 is TGTGCCAGTAGTATTTCCGGAGATACGCAGTATTTT. Translating gives CASSISGDTQYF. V is TRBV19 and J is TRBJ2-3, with unresolved D. V lost 3 bases and J lost 5, with 6 bases in between. There are 12 residues in the CDR3. Germline V CDR1 and CDR2: LNHDA, SQIVND (reference sequence).

This clonotype has only a few counts. Being one base from a much bigger clone, this may be a read error. The CDR3 region is CSARTGGIPAFHF. Here the CDR3 DNA reads TGCAGTGCGAGGACAGGGGGTATACCAGCCTTCCACTTT. This chain joins TRBV20-1 and TRBJ1-6; 10 nucleotides agree with TRBD1. The trim removed 6 bases at V and 17 bases at J, leaving 13 bases unmatched. CDR1 is DFQATT and CDR2 is SNEGSKA in the germline V gene (reference sequence). This CDR3 has 13 residues.